This T cell receptor (beta chain) was identified during a study of identical twins. Germline lookup yields CDR1 KGHDR and CDR2 SFDVKD. This CDR3 region has 16 residues. V trimming: 4 bases; J trimming: 1 base; junction bases outside the gene matches: 5. Broader study findings: Within beta out-of-frame sequences, the excess sharing observed between twins was weaker. Without tracking the same donors, conclusions rested on cross-sectional statistical analysis. Monozygotic twin pairs showed more out-of-frame TCR alpha sharing than models estimated.

This clonotype was recorded many times. Its antigen is unidentified. TCRdb re-derived calls from the 5' RACE reads in MiXCR, one entry per CDR3 protein. The sample holds roughly 570,000 distinct CDR3 sequences; 7.5% to 10% are singletons and the top ten take approximately 3%. The sample also formed part of further work on yellow fever vaccine responses in identical twins. From that second work: After vaccination, twins' T cell response reportedly seemed partly convergent, partly personalized.

The J gene is TRBJ2-1, the V gene TRBV24-1; 8 bases map to TRBD1. The receptor's source is a young woman in good health. The sample comprised PBMCs. CDR3 nucleotide sequence: TGTGCCACCAGTGACCCTCAGGGGGCTTCCTACAATGAGCAGTTCTTC. This gives the protein CATSDPQGASYNEQFF.